A single sample is the source of the 22 T cell receptor beta chains below, sequenced in a study of blood T cell repertoires in COVID-19. Measured with immunoSEQ multiplex PCR; TCRdb has only the in-frame clones, and not every one. The profile shows roughly 200,000 clones, around 90% of them singletons. The sample taken for sequencing was peripheral blood. The source is a man aged 50 or older with acute or convalescent COVID-19.

This clone was recorded only once. The CDR3 loop reads CASSDGTGGIYEQYF. The CDR3 nucleotides are TGTGCCAGCAGCGATGGGACAGGGGGAATCTACGAGCAGTACTTC. This chain connects TRBV9 to TRBJ2-7; 11 bases map to TRBD1. Germline V gene lookup returns CDR1 SGDLS and CDR2 YYNGEE. With 3 bases clipped from V and 3 bases from J, the junction kept 5 bases outside the gene matches. The CDR3 extends over 15 amino acids.

In its sample, this clone was seen once. This rearrangement joins TRBV28 to TRBJ1-6; D ambiguous. The germline gives CDR1 MDHEN, CDR2 SYDVKM. V was trimmed by 2 bases and J by 0 bases, leaving 8 bases between them. The CDR3 is made up of 16 amino acids. CDR3 loop: CASSLEGSSYNSPLHF. The CDR3 DNA follows: TGTGCCAGCAGTTTAGAGGGAAGCTCCTATAATTCACCCCTCCACTTT.

This chain links TRBV27 with TRBJ1-4; TRBD1 agrees at 7 bases. The CDR3 totals 13 residues. In germline, CDR1 is MNHEY, CDR2 SMNVEV (reference sequence). J gave up 6 bases and V 5 bases, and 3 bases lay outside the gene matches. CDR3 region: CASSPRGDEKLFF. The CDR3 nucleotides are TGTGCCAGCAGTCCCAGGGGGGATGAAAAACTGTTTTTT.

This clone was observed a handful of times. The V and J genes are TRBV10-2 and TRBJ1-2; no clear D gene. This CDR3 has 13 amino acids. Germline V gives CDR1 WSHSY, CDR2 SAAADI. Trimming stripped 4 bases from V and 2 bases from J, with 8 bases between. As DNA, the CDR3 is TGCGCCAGCAGTGGTGGCGGCAACTATGGCTACACCTTC. This codes for CASSGGGNYGYTF.

This clone was recorded at least ten times. The sample holds other DNA sequences that translate to the same CDR3. The genes are TRBV9 and TRBJ1-3; D is possibly TRBD1 (5 bases). The CDR3 is 15 residues long. V shed 0 bases and J shed 1 base, with 8 bases lying between them. Germline CDR1 and CDR2: SGDLS and YYNGEE. The CDR3 region has the DNA TGTGCCAGCAGCGTAGGGGGGGTTTCTGGAAACACCATATATTTT. Translated, it gives CASSVGGVSGNTIYF.

The chain couples TRBV28 to TRBJ1-4, with 7 bases lining up with TRBD1. Losses at the gene ends were 10 bases for V and 8 bases for J; bases not matched to a gene: 10. The CDR3 is 13 amino acids. Germline V gene data show CDR1 as MDHEN and CDR2 as SYDVKM. CDR3 sequence: CATDRTTGEKLFF. CDR3 sequence (DNA): TGTGCCACGGACAGGACGACGGGGGAAAAACTGTTTTTT.

For the CDR3, the DNA is TGTGCCAGCAGCGAAGGCGGCCGGGCTAACTATGGCTACACCTTC. Translation: CASSEGGRANYGYTF. The chain links TRBV9 to TRBJ1-2, with D unclear. The V gene lost 3 bases and the J gene lost 0 bases, with 12 bases spanning the gap. Germline assignment: CDR1 SGDLS and CDR2 YYNGEE. CDR3 length: 15 amino acids.

The chain carries TRBV18 and TRBJ1-1, with 8 bases fitting TRBD1. The CDR3 spans 16 residues. Germline CDR1 is KGHSH and CDR2 is LQKENI. Losses at the gene ends were 3 bases for V and 0 bases for J; bases not matched to a gene: 6. The CDR3 nucleotides are TGTGCCAGCTCACCCCGGACAGGGTCCATGAACACTGAAGCTTTCTTT. Residues: CASSPRTGSMNTEAFF.

The gene calls are TRBV19 and TRBJ1-3, with a tentative D call TRBD1 (5 bases). Trimming cost V 11 bases and J 0 bases, with 20 bases left between them. Germline V gene data show CDR1 as LNHDA and CDR2 as SQIVND (reference sequence). This CDR3 comprises 16 residues. The CDR3 sequence: CAGHNLQFTSGNTIYF. DNA of the CDR3: TGTGCCGGACATAACCTACAGTTTACCTCTGGAAACACCATATATTTT.

V usage is TRBV6-5 and J usage is TRBJ2-5; 10 bases agree with TRBD1. This CDR3 is 14 amino acids long. V lost 6 bases, J lost 6 bases, and 7 bases stayed unmatched. Germline V gene lookup returns CDR1 MNHEY and CDR2 SVGAGI. CDR3 sequence: CASRNLDRGKTQYF. As DNA, the CDR3 is TGTGCCAGCAGAAACCTGGACAGGGGGAAGACCCAGTACTTC.

The genes are TRBV10-3 and TRBJ1-5; 7 bases align to TRBD1. CDR3 length equals 15 residues. V trimming: 3 bases; J trimming: 5 bases; junction bases outside the gene matches: 7. Per the germline V gene, CDR1 is ENHRY and CDR2 is SYGVKD. CDR3 loop: CAISEDRVIHQPQHF. In nucleotides, the CDR3 is TGTGCCATCAGTGAAGACAGGGTGATTCATCAGCCCCAGCATTTT.

The J gene is TRBJ1-1, the V gene TRBV14; D unresolved. Germline CDR1 and CDR2: SGHDN and FVKESK. V was clipped by 6 bases and J by 1 base, with 9 bases between them. CDR3 length equals 13 residues. The CDR3 sequence: CASSFTENTEAFF. CDR3 in DNA: TGTGCCAGCAGTTTCACAGAGAACACTGAAGCTTTCTTT.

The V and J genes are TRBV6-5 and TRBJ1-5; 7 nucleotides match TRBD1. The CDR3 covers 15 residues. The V gene end was trimmed by 9 bases and the J gene end by 6 bases; junction bases not matched to a gene: 14. The germline V gene encodes CDR1 MNHEY and CDR2 SVGAGI. CDR3 bases: TGTGCCAGTTGTGACACAGGGGTTTGGAGTCAGCCCCAGCATTTT. Translation: CASCDTGVWSQPQHF.

This chain connects TRBV5-1 to TRBJ1-3; possible D gene TRBD1, 5 bases. The CDR3 consists of 17 residues. The V end lost 0 bases, the J end lost 0 bases, and 13 bases lay between the germline ends. Germline CDR1 is SGHRS and CDR2 is YFSETQ. CDR3 sequence reads: CASSLATNTGSGNTIYF. The CDR3 region has the DNA TGCGCCAGCAGCTTGGCTACTAACACAGGCTCTGGAAACACCATATATTTT. Full variable domain (rest looked up from reference TRBV5-1 and TRBJ1-3): KAGVTQTPRYLIKTRGQQVTLSCSPISGHRSVSWYQQTPGQGLQFLFEYFSETQRNKGNFPGRFSGRQFSNSRSEMNVSTLELGDSALYLCASSLATNTGSGNTIYFGEGSWLTVV.

The rearrangement joins TRBV28 to TRBJ2-7, with 7 positions matching TRBD2. CDR1 and CDR2 from the germline V gene are MDHEN and SYDVKM. The CDR3 length is 15 residues. After removal of 7 bases from V and 4 bases from J, the junction contained 13 bases not matched to a gene. In nucleotides, the CDR3 is TGTGCCAGCACCCTGGGGGGGGGTGGCGTGTACGAGCAGTACTTC. It translates to CASTLGGGGVYEQYF.

The chain joins TRBV28 to TRBJ2-7; 8 nucleotides align to TRBD1. The length of the CDR3 is 15 residues. V shed 5 bases and J 3 bases; nucleotides not matched to a gene: 9. CDR1 is MDHEN and CDR2 is SYDVKM in the germline V gene. DNA of the CDR3: TGTGCCAGCAGTCCAACCGGGACAGGACACTACGAGCAGTACGTC. Its translation: CASSPTGTGHYEQYV.

This rearrangement joins TRBV7-6 to TRBJ1-3, with D maybe TRBD1 (6 bases). The germline V gene has CDR1 SGHVS and CDR2 FNYEAQ. V lost 5 bases and J lost 1, with 15 bases in between. This CDR3 has 16 residues. CDR3 sequence reads: CASSPGGRVSGNTIYF. The CDR3 DNA reads as TGTGCCAGCAGCCCGGGGGGCAGGGTTTCTGGAAACACCATATATTTT.

This clone is a singleton in its sample. The J gene is TRBJ1-3, the V gene TRBV28, with a tentative D call TRBD1 (6 bases). This CDR3 comprises 14 residues. Trimming took 2 bases from V and 7 from J, leaving 12 bases between them. Germline CDR1 MDHEN, CDR2 SYDVKM. In DNA form, the CDR3 reads TGTGCCAGCAGTTTAAGGGGGGGGCTGAACACCATATATTTT. This translates into CASSLRGGLNTIYF.

This chain uses TRBV7-3 with TRBJ2-6; D is unclear. The CDR3 length is 15 residues. From germline, CDR1 is SGHTA and CDR2 FQGTGA. V dropped 1 base and J dropped 2 bases, with 6 bases sitting between them. The CDR3 DNA reads TGTGCCAGCAGCTTAATAGTTACTGGGGCCAACGTCCTGACTTTC. This codes for CASSLIVTGANVLTF.

This sequence joins TRBV5-4 and TRBJ1-4, with TRBD1 matching over 10 bases. The ends lost 3 bases at V and 5 bases at J; junction bases unmatched: 1. The CDR3 spans 14 residues. Germline V lookup: CDR1 SGHNT, CDR2 YYREEE (reference sequence). CDR3 in DNA: TGTGCCAGCAGCTCGGGACAGGGGAATGAAAAACTGTTTTTT. Translated: CASSSGQGNEKLFF.

The chain has TRBV6-6 and TRBJ1-2; perhaps TRBD1 as D (6 bases). CDR1 and CDR2 from the germline V gene are MNHNY and SVGAGI (reference sequence). This CDR3 is 15 amino acids long. The V and J ends lost 0 bases and 7 bases respectively, with 15 bases between them. The CDR3 DNA follows: TGTGCCAGCAGTTACTCGATCGCGACGGACAGTGGCTACACCTTC. Its protein product is CASSYSIATDSGYTF.

The chain uses TRBV28 and TRBJ2-2; 7 nucleotides match TRBD2. CDR1 is MDHEN, CDR2 SYDVKM, per germline. Trimming took 6 bases from V and 10 from J; bases not matched to a gene: 14. The CDR3 loop spans 15 amino acids. CDR3 in DNA: TGTGCCAGCAGCATAGGGGACTACAACTATGAGGAGCTGTTTTTT. Translating it yields CASSIGDYNYEELFF.